These 2 T cell receptor beta chains came from one sample sequenced in a study of T cell changes during pregnancy in multiple sclerosis. Here immunoSEQ multiplex PCR was the method, and the copy in TCRdb shows in-frame clones only, minus some. The sample holds roughly 79,000 clones, over 85% seen once. Source: peripheral blood, taken in the second trimester of pregnancy. These receptors were taken from a female donor in good health, enrolled as a control in a pregnancy study.

The J gene is TRBJ1-6, the V gene TRBV5-1, with 9 bases aligning to TRBD1. Unmatched junction bases numbered 7, after V lost 5 bases and J lost 7 bases. Germline V gene sequence: CDR1 SGHRS, CDR2 YFSETQ. The CDR3 is made up of 15 amino acids. The CDR3 here is CASRAGTGTNSPLHF. The CDR3 nucleotides read TGCGCCAGCAGGGCCGGGACAGGGACGAATTCACCCCTCCACTTT.

The chain has TRBV4-1 and TRBJ2-2; the match to TRBD1 covers 9 bases. CDR3 size: 20 residues. Unmatched junction bases numbered 15, after V lost 4 bases and J lost 0 bases. The V gene's germline CDR1 is MGHRA and CDR2 YSYEKL. The CDR3: CASSLWLLRDRVANTGELFF. For the CDR3, the DNA is TGCGCCAGCAGCCTTTGGCTCCTCCGGGACAGGGTAGCGAACACCGGGGAGCTGTTTTTT.